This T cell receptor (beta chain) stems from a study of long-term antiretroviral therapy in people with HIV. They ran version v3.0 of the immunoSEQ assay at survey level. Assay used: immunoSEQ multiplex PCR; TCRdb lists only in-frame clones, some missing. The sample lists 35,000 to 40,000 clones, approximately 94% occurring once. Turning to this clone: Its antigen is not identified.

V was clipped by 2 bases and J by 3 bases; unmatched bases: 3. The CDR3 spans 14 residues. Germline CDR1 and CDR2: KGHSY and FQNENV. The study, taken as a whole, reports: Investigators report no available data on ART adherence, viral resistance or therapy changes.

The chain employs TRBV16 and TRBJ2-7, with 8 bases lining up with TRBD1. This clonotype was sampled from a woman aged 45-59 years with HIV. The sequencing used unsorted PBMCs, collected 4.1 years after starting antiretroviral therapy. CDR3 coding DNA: TGTGCCAGCAGCCAAGGGGACAGGTTCTACGAGCAGTACTTC. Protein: CASSQGDRFYEQYF.